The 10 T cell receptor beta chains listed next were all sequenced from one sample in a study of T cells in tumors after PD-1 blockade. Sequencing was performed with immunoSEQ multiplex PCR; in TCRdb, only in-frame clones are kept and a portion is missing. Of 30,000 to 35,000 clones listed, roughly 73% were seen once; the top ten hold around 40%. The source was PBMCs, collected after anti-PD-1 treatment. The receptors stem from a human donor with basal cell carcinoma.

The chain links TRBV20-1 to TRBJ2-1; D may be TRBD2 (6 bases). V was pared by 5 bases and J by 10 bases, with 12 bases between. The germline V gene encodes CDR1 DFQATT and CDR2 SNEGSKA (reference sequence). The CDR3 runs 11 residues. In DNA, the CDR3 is TGCAGTGCTGGCGGGACGGTCGAGCAGTTCTTC. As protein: CSAGGTVEQFF.

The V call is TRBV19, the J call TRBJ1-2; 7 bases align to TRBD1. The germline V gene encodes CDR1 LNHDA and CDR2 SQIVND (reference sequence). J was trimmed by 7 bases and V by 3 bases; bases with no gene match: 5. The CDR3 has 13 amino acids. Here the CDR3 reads CASSIDRDGGYTF. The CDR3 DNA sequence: TGTGCCAGTAGTATCGACAGGGACGGTGGCTACACCTTC.

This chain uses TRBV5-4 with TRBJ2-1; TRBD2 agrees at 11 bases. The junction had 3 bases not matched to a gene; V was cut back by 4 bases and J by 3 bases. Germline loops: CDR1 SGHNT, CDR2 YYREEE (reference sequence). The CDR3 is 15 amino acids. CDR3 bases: TGTGCCAGCAGCGCTAGCGGGGGGAGCTACAATGAGCAGTTCTTC. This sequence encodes CASSASGGSYNEQFF.

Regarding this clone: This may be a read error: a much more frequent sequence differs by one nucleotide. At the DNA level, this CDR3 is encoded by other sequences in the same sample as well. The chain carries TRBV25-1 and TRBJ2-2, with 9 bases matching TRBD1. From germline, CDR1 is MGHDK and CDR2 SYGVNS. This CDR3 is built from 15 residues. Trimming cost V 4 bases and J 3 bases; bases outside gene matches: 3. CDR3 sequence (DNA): TGTGCCAGCAGTGGAGGACAGGGGTACACCGGGGAGCTGTTTTTT. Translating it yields CASSGGQGYTGELFF.

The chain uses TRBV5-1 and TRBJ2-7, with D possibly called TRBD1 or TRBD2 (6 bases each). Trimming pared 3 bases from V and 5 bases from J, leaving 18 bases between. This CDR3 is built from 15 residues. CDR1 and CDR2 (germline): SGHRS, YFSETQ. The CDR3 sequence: CASSWKRGGPNEQYF. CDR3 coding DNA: TGCGCCAGCAGCTGGAAACGTGGGGGGCCCAACGAGCAGTACTTC.

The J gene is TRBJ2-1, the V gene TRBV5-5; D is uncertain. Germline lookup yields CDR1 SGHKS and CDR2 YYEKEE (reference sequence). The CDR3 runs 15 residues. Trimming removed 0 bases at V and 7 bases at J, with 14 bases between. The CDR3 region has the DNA TGTGCCAGCAGCTTGGGAGAGGCCGAAGGGAATGAGCAGTTCTTC. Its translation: CASSLGEAEGNEQFF. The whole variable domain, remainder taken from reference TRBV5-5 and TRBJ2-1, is DAGVTQSPTHLIKTRGQQVTLRCSPISGHKSVSWYQQVLGQGPQFIFQYYEKEERGRGNFPDRFSARQFPNYSSELNVNALLLGDSALYLCASSLGEAEGNEQFFGPGTRLTVL.

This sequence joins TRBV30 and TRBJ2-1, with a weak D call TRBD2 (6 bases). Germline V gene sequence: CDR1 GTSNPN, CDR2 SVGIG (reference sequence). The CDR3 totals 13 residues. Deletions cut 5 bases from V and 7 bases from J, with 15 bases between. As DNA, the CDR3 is TGTGCCTGGTCCAGCGGGTCATGGAATGAGCAGTTCTTC. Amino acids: CAWSSGSWNEQFF.

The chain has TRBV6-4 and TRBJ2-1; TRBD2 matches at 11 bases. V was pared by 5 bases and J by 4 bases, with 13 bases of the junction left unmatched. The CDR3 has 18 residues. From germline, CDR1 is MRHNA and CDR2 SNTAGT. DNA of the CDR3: TGTGCCAGCAGTTACAGCAGCCGTAGCGGGAGGGATTACAATGAGCAGTTCTTC. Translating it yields CASSYSSRSGRDYNEQFF.

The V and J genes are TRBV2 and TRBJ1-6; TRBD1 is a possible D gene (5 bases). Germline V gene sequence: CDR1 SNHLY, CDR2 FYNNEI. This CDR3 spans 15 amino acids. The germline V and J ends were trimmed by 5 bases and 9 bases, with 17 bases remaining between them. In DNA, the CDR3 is TGTGCCAGCAGTCCCGGGGGGTCAGCCTCTTCACCCCTCCACTTT. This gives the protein CASSPGGSASSPLHF.

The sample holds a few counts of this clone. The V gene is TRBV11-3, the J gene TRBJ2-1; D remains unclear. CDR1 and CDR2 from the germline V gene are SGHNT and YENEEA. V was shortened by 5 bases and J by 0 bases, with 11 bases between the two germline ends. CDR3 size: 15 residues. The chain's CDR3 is CASSQDPSSYNEQFF. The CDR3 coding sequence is TGTGCCAGCAGCCAGGACCCAAGCTCCTACAATGAGCAGTTCTTC.